The rows below give T cell receptor beta chains drawn from one sample of a study of cytomegalovirus exposure and HLA in healthy donors. Using immunoSEQ multiplex PCR, the repertoire was profiled, and TCRdb retains in-frame clones only, with some absent. The sample lists about 76,000 clones; around 79% were seen once. The sequenced sample was PBMCs. These receptor sequences come from a young man in good health and CMV-seronegative. Each CDR3 is given with its conserved first and last residue. The D gene is left open where the match is weak. Where a row states a size, it is once, few, many or the class of an expanded clone; other rows omit it.

v_gene,j_gene,abundance,d_gene,CDR3aa,CDR3nt
TRBV10-3,TRBJ2-3,few,-,CAISGAGGNLGYGTQYF,TGTGCCATCAGTGGAGCCGGCGGAAATCTCGGTTACGGTACGCAGTATTTT
TRBV2,TRBJ1-4,-,-,CASSLQGGEKLFF,TGTGCCAGCAGTCTCCAAGGGGGAGAAAAACTGTTTTTT
TRBV7-3,TRBJ2-2,few,-,CASRPGENTGELFF,TGTGCCAGCAGACCAGGGGAGAACACCGGGGAGCTGTTTTTT
TRBV2,TRBJ2-5,-,-,CASTGVHISRETQYF,TGTGCCAGCACCGGGGTTCACATCTCGCGAGAGACCCAGTACTTC
TRBV30,TRBJ1-6,-,TRBD1,CAWSVVGTGRSPLHF,TGTGCCTGGAGTGTCGTAGGGACAGGGCGGTCACCCCTCCACTTT
TRBV2,TRBJ2-7,-,-,CASNRGLTSYEQYF,TGTGCCAGCAATAGAGGTCTAACCTCCTACGAGCAGTACTTC
TRBV7-9,TRBJ1-2,-,-,CASSLGYGGALYGYTF,TGTGCCAGCAGCTTAGGGTACGGAGGGGCCCTCTATGGCTACACCTTC
TRBV28,TRBJ2-7,-,-,CASSPWTGRPSGLSYEQYF,TGTGCCAGCAGTCCATGGACAGGACGACCTAGCGGGTTATCCTACGAGCAGTACTTC
TRBV5-4,TRBJ2-7,-,TRBD1,CASSLEQGASYEQYF,TGTGCCAGCAGCTTAGAACAGGGGGCGAGTTACGAGCAGTACTTC
TRBV6-1,TRBJ1-2,-,TRBD1,CASVDRPPADGYTF,TGTGCCAGTGTGGACAGGCCCCCTGCGGATGGCTACACCTTC
TRBV14,TRBJ1-4,-,-,CASSPRATNEKLFF,TGTGCCAGCAGTCCACGGGCAACTAATGAAAAACTGTTTTTT
TRBV28,TRBJ2-1,once,-,CASNTGVQNEQFF,TGTGCCAGCAATACTGGCGTACAGAATGAGCAGTTCTTC
TRBV7-9,TRBJ1-1,-,TRBD1,CSSSLGDSGAFF,TGTTCCAGCAGCTTAGGGGACAGCGGGGCTTTCTTT
TRBV7-2,TRBJ1-3,once,-,CASSLGQNTIYF,TGTGCCAGCAGCTTAGGGCAAAACACCATATATTTT
TRBV18,TRBJ2-3,-,TRBD2,CASSPSLAENTDTQYF,TGTGCCAGCTCACCCTCGCTAGCGGAGAACACAGATACGCAGTATTTT
TRBV4-1,TRBJ2-2,-,-,CASSVRGGNTGELFF,TGCGCCAGCAGCGTCCGAGGGGGAAACACCGGGGAGCTGTTTTTT
TRBV21-1,TRBJ1-5,-,-,CASSKMNPGQVNQPQHF,TGTGCCAGCAGCAAAATGAATCCCGGACAGGTCAATCAGCCCCAGCATTTT
TRBV2,TRBJ1-2,-,-,CASSRAEGYGYTF,TGTGCCAGCAGTAGGGCAGAGGGCTATGGCTACACCTTC
TRBV10-2,TRBJ1-2,-,-,CATSRGGDYGYTF,TGCGCCACCAGTCGGGGAGGAGACTATGGCTACACCTTC
TRBV4-1,TRBJ2-5,-,TRBD2,CARSLSGGTSQETQYF,TGCGCCCGCAGCCTCAGCGGGGGGACTTCACAAGAGACCCAGTACTTC
TRBV4-3,TRBJ1-1,-,-,CASSQDQDAGREVDTEAFF,TGCGCCAGCAGCCAAGATCAAGACGCGGGCAGGGAGGTGGACACTGAAGCTTTCTTT
TRBV2,TRBJ2-5,-,-,CASSDVTLQYF,TGTGCCAGCAGTGACGTTACTCTCCAGTACTTC
TRBV23-1,TRBJ2-7,-,TRBD2,CASSLLGLAEWNEQYF,TGCGCCAGCAGCCTACTTGGACTAGCGGAATGGAACGAGCAGTACTTC
TRBV4-3,TRBJ2-3,-,TRBD2,CASSQGPSASGRGNTQYF,TGCGCCAGCAGCCAGGGGCCTTCGGCTAGCGGGAGAGGGAATACGCAGTATTTT
TRBV5-4,TRBJ2-3,few,-,CASSAGTASTDTQYF,TGTGCCAGCAGCGCGGGGACAGCTAGCACAGATACGCAGTATTTT
TRBV18,TRBJ1-5,-,-,CASSDTGVFQPQHF,TGTGCCAGCTCCGATACAGGAGTGTTTCAGCCCCAGCATTTT
TRBV4-3,TRBJ2-7,few,-,CASSQDSGYEQYF,TGCGCCAGCAGCCAAGATAGTGGCTACGAGCAGTACTTC
TRBV18,TRBJ2-2,-,TRBD2,CASSPRGLAGEDGELFF,TGTGCCAGCTCACCACGGGGACTAGCGGGAGAAGACGGGGAGCTGTTTTTT
TRBV7-6,TRBJ2-7,-,TRBD1,CASSARGQGYEQYF,TGTGCCAGCAGCGCGAGGGGACAGGGCTACGAGCAGTACTTC
TRBV27,TRBJ1-1,-,TRBD1,CASSPQGSTEAFF,TGTGCCAGCAGCCCACAGGGGAGCACTGAAGCTTTCTTT
TRBV4-2,TRBJ2-1,-,TRBD2,CASSQEGRGGADEQFF,TGTGCCAGCAGCCAAGAGGGGCGGGGGGGCGCGGATGAGCAGTTCTTC
TRBV12-5,TRBJ2-2,-,TRBD1,CASGLGQGRGMKLFF,TGTGCTAGTGGTCTTGGACAGGGGAGAGGTATGAAGCTGTTTTTT
TRBV20-1,TRBJ2-7,few,-,CSASSASEQYF,TGCAGTGCTAGCTCCGCGTCCGAGCAGTACTTC
TRBV7-2,TRBJ2-7,once,TRBD2,CASSLGASGSRTEQYF,TGTGCCAGCAGTCTAGGGGCTAGCGGGAGCCGGACCGAGCAGTACTTC